The T cell receptor beta chain described here comes from a study of shared clonotypes between healthy human individuals. This clone showed up just once. Antigen unknown. The V segment lost 1 base and the J segment 3 bases; nucleotides outside the gene matches: 3. Germline values: CDR1 MGHRA, CDR2 YSYEKL. The CDR3 contains 15 residues. Overall study findings and caveats: All-four-donor shared clonotypes had higher generation probabilities than non-shared clonotypes did. There were few donors, and this limited the genetic and exposure-history diversity represented. Only blood underwent sampling, and tissue repertoires likely differ.

Profiled with immunoSEQ multiplex PCR; TCRdb holds only in-frame clones, not every one. The data contain about 2.4 million clones, roughly nine tenths of them singletons. The rearrangement joins TRBV4-1 to TRBJ2-1; TRBD2 aligns across 7 bases. Sequencing input: naive CD4+ T cells sorted from blood. Sample subset: CD45RA+ positively selected. This clonotype originated in a young man in good health. In DNA form, the CDR3 reads TGCGCCAGCAGCCAAGCGGGAGGTGACTACAATGAGCAGTTCTTC. Its translation is CASSQAGGDYNEQFF.